Given below is one T cell receptor beta chain in context. The antigen is not known. The study ran its PCR with 60 Vbeta and 13 Jbeta primers. Repertoires were generated with immunoSEQ multiplex PCR, while TCRdb's copy carries only in-frame clones and drops some. The sample contains about 130,000 clones, 77% of which appear only once. This sample stems from a study of cytomegalovirus exposure and HLA in healthy donors. In the study overall: Earlier work reported 95 million to 130 million unique TCR beta sequences from about 170 million T cells. Clustering assigned 81% of the approximately 400 genotyped donors to the Caucasian-associated ancestry cluster.

Study observations and caveats: Another analysis was done later, and it associated around 15,000 TCR beta sequences with HLA alleles at 0.05 false discovery rate. The authors reported that TCR beta sequences could predict HLA-A and HLA-B alleles. These predictions were accurate for most subjects in the first cohort.

CDR1 is SGDLS and CDR2 is YYNGEE in the germline V gene. CDR3 length: 14 residues. J lost 4 bases, V lost 0 bases, and 3 bases had no gene match. This clonotype was sampled from a male donor in good health and CMV-seronegative. The chain uses TRBV9 and TRBJ1-2; 7 nucleotides agree with TRBD1. Material: PBMCs. CDR3 bases: TGTGCCAGCAGCGTAGGGCAGGGGGGCTATGGCTACACCTTC. Translating gives CASSVGQGGYGYTF. Full variable domain (remainder filled in from reference TRBV9 and TRBJ1-2): DSGVTQTPKHLITATGQRVTLRCSPRSGDLSVYWYQQSLDQGLQFLIQYYNGEERAKGNILERFSAQQFPDLHSELNLSSLELGDSALYFCASSVGQGGYGYTFGSGTRLTVV.